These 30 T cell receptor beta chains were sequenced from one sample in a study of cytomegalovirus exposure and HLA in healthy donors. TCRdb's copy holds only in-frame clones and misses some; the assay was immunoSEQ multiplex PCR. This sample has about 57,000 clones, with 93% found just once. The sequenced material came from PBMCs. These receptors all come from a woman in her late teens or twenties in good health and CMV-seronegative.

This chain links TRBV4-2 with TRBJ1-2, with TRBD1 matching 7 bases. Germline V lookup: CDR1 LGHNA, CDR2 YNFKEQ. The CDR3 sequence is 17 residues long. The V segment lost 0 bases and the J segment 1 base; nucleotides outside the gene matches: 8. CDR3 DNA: TGTGCCAGCAGCCAAGAGATGCTAGGGACAGTTAACTATGGCTACACCTTC. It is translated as CASSQEMLGTVNYGYTF.

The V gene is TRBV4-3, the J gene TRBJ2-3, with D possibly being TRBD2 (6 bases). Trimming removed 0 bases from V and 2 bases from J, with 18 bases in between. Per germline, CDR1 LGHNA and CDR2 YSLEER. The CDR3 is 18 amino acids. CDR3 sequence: CASSQDHYFGGITDTQYF. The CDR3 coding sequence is TGCGCCAGCAGCCAAGATCATTATTTCGGCGGGATCACAGATACGCAGTATTTT.

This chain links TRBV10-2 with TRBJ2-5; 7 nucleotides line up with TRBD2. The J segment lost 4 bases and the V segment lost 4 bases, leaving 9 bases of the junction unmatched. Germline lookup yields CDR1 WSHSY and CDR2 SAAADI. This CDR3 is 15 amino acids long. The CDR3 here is CASSARGWEGETQYF. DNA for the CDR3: TGCGCCAGCAGTGCTCGGGGTTGGGAGGGAGAGACCCAGTACTTC.

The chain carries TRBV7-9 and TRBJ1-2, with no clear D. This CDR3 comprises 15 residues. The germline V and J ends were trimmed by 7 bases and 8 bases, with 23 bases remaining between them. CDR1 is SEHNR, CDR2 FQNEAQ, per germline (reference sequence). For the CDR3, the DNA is TGTGCCAGCACCTTTCTGGCGCAAACGGGGAAGGGCTACACCTTC. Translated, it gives CASTFLAQTGKGYTF.

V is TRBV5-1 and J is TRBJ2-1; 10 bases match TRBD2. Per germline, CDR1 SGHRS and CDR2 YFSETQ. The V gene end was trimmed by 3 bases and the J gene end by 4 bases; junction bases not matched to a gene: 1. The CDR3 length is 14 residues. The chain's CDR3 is CASSSLAGYNEQFF. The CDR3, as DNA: TGCGCCAGCAGCTCACTAGCGGGGTACAATGAGCAGTTCTTC.

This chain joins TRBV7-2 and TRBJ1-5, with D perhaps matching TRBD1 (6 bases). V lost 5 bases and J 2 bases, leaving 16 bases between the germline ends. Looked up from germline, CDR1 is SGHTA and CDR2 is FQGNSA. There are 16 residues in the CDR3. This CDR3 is CASSRPDRGGNQPQHF. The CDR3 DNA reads TGTGCCAGCAGCCGACCGGACAGAGGCGGCAATCAGCCCCAGCATTTT.

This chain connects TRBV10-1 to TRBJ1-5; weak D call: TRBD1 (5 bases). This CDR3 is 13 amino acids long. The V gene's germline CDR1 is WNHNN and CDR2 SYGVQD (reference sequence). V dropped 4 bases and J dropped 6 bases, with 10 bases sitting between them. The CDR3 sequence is CASSASGSQPQHF. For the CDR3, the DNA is TGCGCCAGCAGTGCGTCAGGGAGTCAGCCCCAGCATTTT.

The CDR3 loop reads CSAEVRGAGELFF. As DNA, the CDR3 is TGCAGCGCCGAGGTCAGGGGTGCAGGGGAGCTGTTTTTT. The V call is TRBV29-1, the J call TRBJ2-2; tentatively, D is TRBD1 (6 bases). Germline loops: CDR1 SQVTM, CDR2 ANQGSEA. V was cut by 7 bases and J by 8 bases, with 17 bases left in between. This CDR3 region has 13 residues.

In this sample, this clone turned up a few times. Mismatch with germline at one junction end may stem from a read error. DNA of the CDR3: TGCGCCAGCAGCCAAGTGGGGAGTTCGCGGGACTTC. Residues: CASSQVGSSRDF. This chain links TRBV4-1 with TRBJ1-2; no firm D call. Per germline, CDR1 MGHRA and CDR2 YSYEKL. There are 12 residues in the CDR3.

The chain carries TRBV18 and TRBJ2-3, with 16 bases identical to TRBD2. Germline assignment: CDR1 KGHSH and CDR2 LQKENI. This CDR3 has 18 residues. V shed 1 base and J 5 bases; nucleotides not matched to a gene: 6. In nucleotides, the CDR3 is TGTGCCAGCTCACCACTGGGACTAGCGGGGGGGCCGGAAGATACGCAGTATTTT. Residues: CASSPLGLAGGPEDTQYF.

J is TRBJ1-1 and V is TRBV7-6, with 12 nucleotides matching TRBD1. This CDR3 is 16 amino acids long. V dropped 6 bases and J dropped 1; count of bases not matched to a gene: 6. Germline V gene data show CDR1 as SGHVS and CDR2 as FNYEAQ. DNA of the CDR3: TGTGCCAGCAGTTCCAGGGACAGGGGGCCGAACACTGAAGCTTTCTTT. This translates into CASSSRDRGPNTEAFF.

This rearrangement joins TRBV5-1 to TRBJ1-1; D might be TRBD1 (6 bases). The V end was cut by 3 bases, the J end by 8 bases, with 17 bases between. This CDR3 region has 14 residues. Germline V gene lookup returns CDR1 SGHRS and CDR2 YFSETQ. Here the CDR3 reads CASSSTIADREAFF. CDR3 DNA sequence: TGCGCCAGCAGCTCTACTATCGCCGACAGGGAAGCTTTCTTT.

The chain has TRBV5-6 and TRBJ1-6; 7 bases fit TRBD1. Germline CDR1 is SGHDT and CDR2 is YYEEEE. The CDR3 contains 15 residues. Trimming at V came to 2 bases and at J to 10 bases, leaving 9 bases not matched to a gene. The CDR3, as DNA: TGTGCCAGCAGCTTCCGACAGGGCCTCGGCTCACCCCTCCACTTT. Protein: CASSFRQGLGSPLHF.

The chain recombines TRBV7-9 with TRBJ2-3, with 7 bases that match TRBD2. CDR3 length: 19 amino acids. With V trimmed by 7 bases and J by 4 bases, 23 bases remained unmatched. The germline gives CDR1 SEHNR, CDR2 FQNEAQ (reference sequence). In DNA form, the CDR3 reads TGTGCCAGCACCGAACCTACCCCCCCAGAGCGGGGCCACCCAGATACGCAGTATTTT. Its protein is CASTEPTPPERGHPDTQYF.

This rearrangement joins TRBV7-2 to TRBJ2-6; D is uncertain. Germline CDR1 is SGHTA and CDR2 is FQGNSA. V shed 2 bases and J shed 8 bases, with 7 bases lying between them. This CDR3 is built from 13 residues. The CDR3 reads CASSLTRTNVLTF. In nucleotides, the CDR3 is TGTGCCAGCAGCTTAACGAGGACCAACGTCCTGACTTTC. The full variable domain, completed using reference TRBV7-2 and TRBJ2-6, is GAGVSQSPSNKVTEKGKDVELRCDPISGHTALYWYRQSLGQGLEFLIYFQGNSAPDKSGLPSDRFSAERTGGSVSTLTIQRTQQEDSAVYLCASSLTRTNVLTFGAGSRLTVL.

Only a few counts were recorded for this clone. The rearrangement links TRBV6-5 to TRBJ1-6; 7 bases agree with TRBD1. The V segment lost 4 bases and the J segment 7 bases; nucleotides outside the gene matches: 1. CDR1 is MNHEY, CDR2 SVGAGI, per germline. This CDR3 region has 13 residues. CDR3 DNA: TGTGCCAGCAGTTCAGGGGGGAATTCACCCCTCCACTTT. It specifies CASSSGGNSPLHF.

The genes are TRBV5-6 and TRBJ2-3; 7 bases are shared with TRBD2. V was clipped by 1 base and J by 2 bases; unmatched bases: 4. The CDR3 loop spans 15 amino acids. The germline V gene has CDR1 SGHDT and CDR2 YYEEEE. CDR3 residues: CASSLWGGYTDTQYF. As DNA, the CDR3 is TGTGCCAGCAGCTTGTGGGGGGGTTACACAGATACGCAGTATTTT.

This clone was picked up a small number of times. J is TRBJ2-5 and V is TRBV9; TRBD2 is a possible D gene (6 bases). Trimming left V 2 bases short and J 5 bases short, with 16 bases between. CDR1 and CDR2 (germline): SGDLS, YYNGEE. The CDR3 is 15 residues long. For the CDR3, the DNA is TGTGCCAGCAGCGTGAGCCCGGAGGGGCGGGAGACCCAGTACTTC. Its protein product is CASSVSPEGRETQYF.

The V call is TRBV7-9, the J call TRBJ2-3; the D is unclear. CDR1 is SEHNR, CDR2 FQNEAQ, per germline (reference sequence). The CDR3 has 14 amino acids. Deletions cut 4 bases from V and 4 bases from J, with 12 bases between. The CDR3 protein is CASSSETVADTQYF. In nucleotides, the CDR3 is TGTGCCAGCAGCTCCGAGACTGTGGCAGATACGCAGTATTTT.

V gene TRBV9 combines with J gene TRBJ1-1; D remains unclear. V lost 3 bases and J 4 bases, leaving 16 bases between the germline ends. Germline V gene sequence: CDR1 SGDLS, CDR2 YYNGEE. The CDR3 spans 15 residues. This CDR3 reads CASSAREGVSTEAFF. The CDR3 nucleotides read TGTGCCAGCAGCGCCCGAGAAGGAGTTAGCACTGAAGCTTTCTTT.

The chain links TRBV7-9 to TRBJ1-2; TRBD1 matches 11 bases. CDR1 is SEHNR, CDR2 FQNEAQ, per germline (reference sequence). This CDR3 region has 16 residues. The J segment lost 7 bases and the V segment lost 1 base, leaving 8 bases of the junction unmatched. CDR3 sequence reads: CASSLVVGTGGSGYTF. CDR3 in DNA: TGTGCCAGCAGCTTAGTTGTCGGGACAGGGGGAAGTGGCTACACCTTC. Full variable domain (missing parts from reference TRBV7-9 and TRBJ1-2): DTGVSQNPRHKITKRGQNVTFRCDPISEHNRLYWYRQTLGQGPEFLTYFQNEAQLEKSRLLSDRFSAERPKGSFSTLEIQRTEQGDSAMYLCASSLVVGTGGSGYTFGSGTRLTVV.

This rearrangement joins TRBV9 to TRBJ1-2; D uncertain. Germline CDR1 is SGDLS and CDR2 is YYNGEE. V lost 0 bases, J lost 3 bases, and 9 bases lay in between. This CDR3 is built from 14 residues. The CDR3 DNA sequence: TGTGCCAGCAGCGTAGGCAGTTCCTACTATGGCTACACCTTC. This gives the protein CASSVGSSYYGYTF.

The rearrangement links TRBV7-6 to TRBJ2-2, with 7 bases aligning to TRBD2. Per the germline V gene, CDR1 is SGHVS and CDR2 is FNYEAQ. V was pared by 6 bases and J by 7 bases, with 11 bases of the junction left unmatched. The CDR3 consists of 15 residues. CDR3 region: CASRVTSELGGELFF. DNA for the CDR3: TGTGCCAGCAGGGTTACTAGCGAGCTTGGCGGGGAGCTGTTTTTT.

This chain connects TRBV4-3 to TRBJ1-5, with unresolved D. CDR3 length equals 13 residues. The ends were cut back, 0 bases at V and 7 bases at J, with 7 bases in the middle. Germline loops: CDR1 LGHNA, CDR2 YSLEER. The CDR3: CASSQDREQPQHF. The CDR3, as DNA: TGCGCCAGCAGCCAAGATCGGGAGCAGCCCCAGCATTTT.

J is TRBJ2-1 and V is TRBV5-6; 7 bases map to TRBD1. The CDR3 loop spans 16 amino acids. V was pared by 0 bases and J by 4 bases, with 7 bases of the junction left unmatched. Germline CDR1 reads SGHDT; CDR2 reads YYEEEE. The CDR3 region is CASSLAPGQTYNEQFF. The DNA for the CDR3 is TGTGCCAGCAGCTTGGCGCCGGGACAGACTTACAATGAGCAGTTCTTC.

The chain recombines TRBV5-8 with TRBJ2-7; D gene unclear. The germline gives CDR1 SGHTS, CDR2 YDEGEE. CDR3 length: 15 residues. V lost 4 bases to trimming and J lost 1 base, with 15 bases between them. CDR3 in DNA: TGTGCCAGCAGCATCCGGGTCTTGACTTCCTACGAGCAGTACTTC. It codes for CASSIRVLTSYEQYF.

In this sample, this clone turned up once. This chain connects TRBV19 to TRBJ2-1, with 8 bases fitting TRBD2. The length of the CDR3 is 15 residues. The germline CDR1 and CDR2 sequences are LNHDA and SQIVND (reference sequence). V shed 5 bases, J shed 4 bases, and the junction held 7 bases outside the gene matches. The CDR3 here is CASSRTSLTYNEQFF. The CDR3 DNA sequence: TGTGCCAGTAGTCGGACTAGCTTAACGTACAATGAGCAGTTCTTC.

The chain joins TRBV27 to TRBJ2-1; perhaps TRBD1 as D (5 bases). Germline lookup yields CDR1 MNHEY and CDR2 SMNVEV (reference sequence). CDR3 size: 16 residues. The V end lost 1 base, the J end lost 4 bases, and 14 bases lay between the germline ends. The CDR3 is CASSLWQGKGYNEQFF. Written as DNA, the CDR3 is TGTGCCAGCAGTTTATGGCAGGGAAAGGGGTACAATGAGCAGTTCTTC.

The CDR3 coding sequence is TGTGCCAGCGTTCCTCCAGGACAGGGAGGGCAGTACGTC. Protein sequence: CASVPPGQGGQYV. The V gene is TRBV6-1, the J gene TRBJ2-7; 8 bases are a match to TRBD1. Germline loops: CDR1 MNHNS, CDR2 SASEGT. The length of the CDR3 is 13 residues. The V segment lost 8 bases and the J segment 9 bases; nucleotides outside the gene matches: 12.

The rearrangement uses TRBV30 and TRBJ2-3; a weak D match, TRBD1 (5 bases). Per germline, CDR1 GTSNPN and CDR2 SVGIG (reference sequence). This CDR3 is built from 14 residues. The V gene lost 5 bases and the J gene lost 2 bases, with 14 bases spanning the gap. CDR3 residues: CAWAGSVFTDTQYF. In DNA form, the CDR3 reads TGTGCCTGGGCAGGGTCCGTATTCACAGATACGCAGTATTTT. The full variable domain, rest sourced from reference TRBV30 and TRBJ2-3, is SQTIHQWPATLVQPVGSPLSLECTVEGTSNPNLYWYRQAAGRGLQLLFYSVGIGQISSEVPQNLSASRPQDRQFILSSKKLLLSDSGFYLCAWAGSVFTDTQYFGPGTRLTVL.